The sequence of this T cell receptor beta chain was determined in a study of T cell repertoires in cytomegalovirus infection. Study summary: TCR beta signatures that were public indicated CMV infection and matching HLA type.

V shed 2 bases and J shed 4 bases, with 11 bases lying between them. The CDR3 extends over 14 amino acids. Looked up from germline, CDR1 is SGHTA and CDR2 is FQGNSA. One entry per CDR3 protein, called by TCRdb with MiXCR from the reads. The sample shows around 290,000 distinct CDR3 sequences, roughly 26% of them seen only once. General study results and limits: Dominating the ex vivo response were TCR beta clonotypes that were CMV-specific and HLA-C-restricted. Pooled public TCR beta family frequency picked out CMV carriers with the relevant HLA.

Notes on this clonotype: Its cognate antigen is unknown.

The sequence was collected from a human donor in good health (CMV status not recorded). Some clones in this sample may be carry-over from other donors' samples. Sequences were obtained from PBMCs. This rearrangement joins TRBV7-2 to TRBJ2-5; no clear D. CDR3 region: CASSLMRSVETQYF. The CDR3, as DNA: TGTGCCAGCAGCTTAATGAGGAGCGTAGAGACCCAGTACTTC.